One sample yielded the 16 T cell receptor beta chains listed below, sequenced in a study of OX40 agonist ivuxolimab in advanced cancers. Produced via immunoSEQ multiplex PCR; TCRdb's table is partial and in-frame only. The table shows about 55,000 clones, with under 85% occurring only once. This material consisted of CD4+ or CD8+ T cells sorted from blood, taken in a trial of the OX40 agonist ivuxolimab. All receptors derive from an adult with an advanced solid tumor such as melanoma, head and neck, liver or kidney cancer.

This clone was seen a handful of times. This sequence joins TRBV7-9 and TRBJ2-5; D may be TRBD2 (6 bases). Germline CDR1 SEHNR, CDR2 FQNEAQ (reference sequence). CDR3 length equals 14 residues. Trimming left V 0 bases short and J 4 bases short, with 9 bases between. The CDR3 DNA reads TGTGCCAGCAGCTTAGCGGGGGGTCCAGAGACCCAGTACTTC. Translating gives CASSLAGGPETQYF. The full variable domain, its missing parts supplied by reference TRBV7-9 and TRBJ2-5, is DTGVSQNPRHKITKRGQNVTFRCDPISEHNRLYWYRQTLGQGPEFLTYFQNEAQLEKSRLLSDRFSAERPKGSFSTLEIQRTEQGDSAMYLCASSLAGGPETQYFGPGTRLLVL.

In this sample, this clone turned up a few times. This rearrangement joins TRBV5-4 to TRBJ2-7; TRBD1 matches 7 bases. Germline V CDR1 and CDR2: SGHNT, YYREEE (reference sequence). The CDR3 loop spans 13 amino acids. V was clipped by 5 bases and J by 5 bases; unmatched bases: 7. The CDR3 is CASRVQGDDEQYF. The CDR3, as DNA: TGTGCCAGCAGGGTGCAGGGGGATGACGAGCAGTACTTC.

The gene calls are TRBV2 and TRBJ1-5; D may be TRBD1 (5 bases). The germline gives CDR1 SNHLY, CDR2 FYNNEI. Trimming stripped 2 bases from V and 10 bases from J, with 9 bases between. The CDR3 runs to 12 residues. CDR3: CASSERTSPQHF. The DNA for the CDR3 is TGTGCCAGCAGTGAAAGGACAAGCCCCCAGCATTTT.

The V call is TRBV7-2, the J call TRBJ1-4; D may be TRBD1 (6 bases). Between the trimmed V and J ends, which lost 7 bases and 6 bases, there was a span of 12 bases. This CDR3 comprises 13 residues. Germline lookup yields CDR1 SGHTA and CDR2 FQGNSA. In nucleotides, the CDR3 is TGTGCCAGCACCCAGGACAGTTATGAAAAACTGTTTTTT. Translation gives CASTQDSYEKLFF.

In DNA form, the CDR3 reads TGCGCCAGCAGCCAGGGGGGTAGCAATCAGCCCCAGCATTTT. It specifies CASSQGGSNQPQHF. V usage is TRBV5-1 and J usage is TRBJ1-5; 7 positions match TRBD1. Germline V gene sequence: CDR1 SGHRS, CDR2 YFSETQ. J was trimmed by 0 bases and V by 4 bases; bases with no gene match: 1. The CDR3 covers 14 residues. The entire variable domain, with the rest obtained from reference TRBV5-1 and TRBJ1-5, is as follows: KAGVTQTPRYLIKTRGQQVTLSCSPISGHRSVSWYQQTPGQGLQFLFEYFSETQRNKGNFPGRFSGRQFSNSRSEMNVSTLELGDSALYLCASSQGGSNQPQHFGDGTRLSIL.

This clone was seen a few times. V usage is TRBV5-4 and J usage is TRBJ1-2; possible D gene TRBD1, 5 bases. CDR3 length equals 14 residues. The V end was cut by 4 bases, the J end by 7 bases, with 17 bases between. Germline CDR1 reads SGHNT; CDR2 reads YYREEE (reference sequence). The DNA of the CDR3 is TGTGCCAGCAGCCCATCCTGGGACGGTATTGGCTACACCTTC. It specifies CASSPSWDGIGYTF.

The chain recombines TRBV9 with TRBJ1-3, with TRBD1 matching 10 bases. This CDR3 is 16 amino acids long. Germline CDR1 reads SGDLS; CDR2 reads YYNGEE. V trimming: 0 bases; J trimming: 2 bases; junction bases outside the gene matches: 2. Here the CDR3 reads CASSVAGTGAGNTIYF. The CDR3 coding sequence is TGTGCCAGCAGCGTAGCGGGGACAGGGGCTGGAAACACCATATATTTT.

V and J are TRBV11-2 and TRBJ2-1, with D maybe TRBD1 (5 bases). The germline V and J ends were trimmed by 8 bases and 2 bases, with 13 bases remaining between them. There are 14 residues in the CDR3. Per germline, CDR1 SGHAT and CDR2 FQNNGV. The CDR3 DNA reads as TGTGCCAGCGTGGGGCAGCTAACCTACAATGAGCAGTTCTTC. This encodes CASVGQLTYNEQFF. Looking up the rest from reference TRBV11-2 and TRBJ2-1 gives the full variable domain: EAGVAQSPRYKIIEKRQSVAFWCNPISGHATLYWYQQILGQGPKLLIQFQNNGVVDDSQLPKDRFSAERLKGVDSTLKIQPAKLEDSAVYLCASVGQLTYNEQFFGPGTRLTVL.

The chain carries TRBV10-3 and TRBJ2-5; D may be TRBD1 (6 bases). Germline CDR1 reads ENHRY; CDR2 reads SYGVKD. Trimming took off 3 bases at V and 3 bases at J, with 23 bases between the two ends. CDR3 length: 18 residues. CDR3 loop: CAISDPLFLRTDEETQYF. DNA for the CDR3: TGTGCCATCAGTGATCCGCTTTTCTTACGGACAGACGAAGAGACCCAGTACTTC.

The chain has TRBV18 and TRBJ2-7; no reliable D call. Germline V gene data show CDR1 as KGHSH and CDR2 as LQKENI. With 0 bases removed from V and 2 bases from J, the gap between germline ends came to 5 bases. The CDR3 totals 13 residues. CDR3: CASSPPTTYEQYF. In DNA, the CDR3 is TGTGCCAGCTCACCACCTACAACCTACGAGCAGTACTTC.

Only a few counts were recorded for this clone. The chain uses TRBV19 and TRBJ1-3; D not certain. The CDR3 consists of 15 residues. In germline, CDR1 is LNHDA, CDR2 SQIVND (reference sequence). V was clipped by 7 bases and J by 0 bases, with 13 bases between them. CDR3 in amino acids: CASNRDGNSGNTIYF. The CDR3 region has the DNA TGTGCCAGTAACAGAGACGGAAACTCTGGAAACACCATATATTTT.

The J gene is TRBJ1-1, the V gene TRBV6-5; TRBD1 agrees at 11 bases. The trim removed 6 bases at V and 5 bases at J, leaving 8 bases unmatched. There are 15 residues in the CDR3. Germline assignment: CDR1 MNHEY and CDR2 SVGAGI. DNA of the CDR3: TGTGCCAGCAGAACACGGGGACAGGGGGGGACTGAAGCTTTCTTT. Translated, it gives CASRTRGQGGTEAFF.

This rearrangement joins TRBV16 to TRBJ1-1; D is undetermined. Trimming shortened V by 4 bases and J by 6 bases, and 12 bases separated the two germline ends. CDR3 size: 13 residues. Germline lookup yields CDR1 KGHSY and CDR2 FQNENV. The CDR3 reads CASSPQRYAEAFF. CDR3 in DNA: TGTGCCAGCAGCCCTCAGCGGTACGCTGAAGCTTTCTTT.

The V gene is TRBV14, the J gene TRBJ2-1, with no clear D. This CDR3 spans 11 amino acids. V was cut by 1 base and J by 12 bases, with 7 bases left in between. Germline V gene sequence: CDR1 SGHDN, CDR2 FVKESK. CDR3 in DNA: TGTGCCAGCAGCCAAGTCAAGACGCAGTTCTTC. This translates into CASSQVKTQFF.

Only one count was recorded for this clone. The V gene is TRBV6-1, the J gene TRBJ2-7, with D perhaps matching TRBD1 (5 bases). Between the trimmed V and J ends, which lost 4 bases and 6 bases, there was a span of 10 bases. There are 12 residues in the CDR3. Germline V gene sequence: CDR1 MNHNS, CDR2 SASEGT. This CDR3 reads CASSGDSAEQYF. CDR3 sequence (DNA): TGTGCCAGCAGTGGCGACAGCGCCGAGCAGTACTTC.

The CDR3 reads CASSPAQGSEAFF. The CDR3 nucleotides read TGTGCCAGCTCACCGGCGCAGGGGTCTGAAGCTTTCTTT. V gene TRBV18 combines with J gene TRBJ1-1; D is possibly TRBD1 (6 bases). Trimming removed 3 bases at V and 6 bases at J, with 11 bases between. The CDR3 loop spans 13 amino acids. Germline assignment: CDR1 KGHSH and CDR2 LQKENI.